The T cell receptor (beta chain) described here comes from a study of shared clonotypes between healthy human individuals. Here immunoSEQ multiplex PCR was the method, and the copy in TCRdb shows in-frame clones only, minus some. The table includes millions of clones, 90% to 95% detected once. Study-level results: Researchers found naive subsets generally carried larger estimated richness than memory subsets.

Turning to this clone: Its antigen remains unknown.

The CDR3 sequence is 16 residues long. Germline V gene data show CDR1 as MRHNA and CDR2 as SNTAGT. J lost 0 bases, V lost 8 bases, and 9 bases had no gene match. Sequencing used naive CD4+ T cells sorted from blood. The subset denotes: CD45RA+ positively selected. This receptor was taken from a young man in good health. The chain has TRBV6-4 and TRBJ2-2; 7 nucleotides line up with TRBD2. The DNA for the CDR3 is TGTGCCAGCCGACCACTAGCGTCAGCGAACACCGGGGAGCTGTTTTTT. It yields the protein CASRPLASANTGELFF.